Listed below are T cell receptor beta chains from one sample, sequenced in a study of blood T cell repertoires in COVID-19. Clones were sequenced by immunoSEQ multiplex PCR, and TCRdb holds only the in-frame ones, with some missing. The sample holds around 130,000 clones; 80% are singletons and the top ten take roughly 16%. The sample consisted of peripheral blood. The source is a man in his sixties with active or convalescent COVID-19. CDR3s include the opening cysteine and the closing phenylalanine or tryptophan. D genes are given only for firm matches. Clone size is stated in some rows and not others, as once, few, many or a class when expanded.

>-|TRBD2|TRBV6-5|TRBJ2-4
CASTVGGSQGNIQYF
TGTGCCAGCACCGTCGGCGGGAGTCAGGGAAACATTCAGTACTTC
>-|-|TRBV7-7|TRBJ2-7
CASSRGTEPSYEQYF
TGTGCCAGCAGCCGCGGGACAGAGCCCTCCTACGAGCAGTACTTC
>-|TRBD2|TRBV2|TRBJ2-5
CASSATSGQETQYF
TGTGCCAGCAGCGCCACTAGCGGCCAAGAGACCCAGTACTTC
>-|-|TRBV6-6|TRBJ1-1
CASTLQGNTEAFF
TGTGCCAGCACCCTCCAGGGGAACACTGAAGCTTTCTTT
>few|TRBD1|TRBV7-2|TRBJ2-2
CASSPRTGLTGELFF
TGTGCCAGCAGCCCGAGGACAGGCTTGACCGGGGAGCTGTTTTTT
>-|-|TRBV28|TRBJ2-7
CASLSSSVPFRGEQYF
TGTGCCAGCCTCTCATCTAGCGTCCCATTCCGGGGGGAGCAGTACTTC
>-|-|TRBV19|TRBJ1-1
CASSIAFYGGLAMNTEAFF
TGTGCCAGTAGTATAGCCTTCTACGGGGGTTTGGCCATGAACACTGAAGCTTTCTTT
>-|TRBD2|TRBV5-5|TRBJ2-2
CASSLLVGPSGGPDPGELFF
TGTGCCAGCAGCTTGCTGGTCGGGCCTAGCGGGGGTCCCGACCCCGGGGAGCTGTTTTTT
>few|-|TRBV15|TRBJ1-5
CATSRAGGSNQPQHF
TGTGCCACCAGCAGAGCGGGGGGCAGCAATCAGCCCCAGCATTTT
>-|TRBD2|TRBV10-2|TRBJ2-1
CASSERGGSSYNEQFF
TGCGCCAGCAGTGAACGGGGGGGTAGCTCCTACAATGAGCAGTTCTTC
>-|TRBD1|TRBV7-9|TRBJ2-5
CASTEGVGQGGLETQYF
TGTGCCAGCACCGAGGGGGTCGGACAGGGGGGTCTCGAGACCCAGTACTTC
>-|-|TRBV7-2|TRBJ2-1
CASSFTGRHEQFF
TGTGCCAGCAGCTTTACAGGGCGGCATGAGCAGTTCTTC
>-|TRBD2|TRBV19|TRBJ2-3
CASSSSGRAGTDTQYF
TGTGCCAGTAGTTCGAGCGGGAGGGCCGGCACAGATACGCAGTATTTT
>-|TRBD1|TRBV5-1|TRBJ1-1
CASSFRQGSLNTEAFF
TGCGCCAGCAGCTTTCGACAGGGGAGCCTAAACACTGAAGCTTTCTTT
>-|-|TRBV7-3|TRBJ2-5
CASSLRGGDIQETQYF
TGTGCCAGCAGCTTAAGGGGCGGAGACATCCAAGAGACCCAGTACTTC
>-|-|TRBV10-3|TRBJ2-2
CAISGPRGRGNTGELFF
TGTGCCATCAGTGGCCCCCGAGGGCGGGGGAACACCGGGGAGCTGTTTTTT
>-|TRBD2|TRBV11-2|TRBJ2-1
CASSPYEGTSGGPNEQFF
TGTGCCAGCAGCCCATACGAGGGGACTTCGGGAGGGCCCAATGAGCAGTTCTTC
>-|TRBD1|TRBV18|TRBJ1-1
CASSPTRNRGNTEAFF
TGTGCCAGCTCACCTACGAGAAACAGGGGGAACACTGAAGCTTTCTTT
>-|-|TRBV7-9|TRBJ1-1
CASRSTGEAFF
TGTGCCAGCAGATCGACAGGTGAAGCTTTCTTT
>-|TRBD1|TRBV15|TRBJ1-4
CATSRRGRGEKLFF
TGTGCCACCAGCAGAAGGGGGCGAGGCGAAAAACTGTTTTTT
>-|-|TRBV19|TRBJ1-6
CASRARGSYNSPLHF
TGTGCCAGTAGAGCAAGGGGCTCCTATAATTCACCCCTCCACTTT
>-|-|TRBV5-1|TRBJ2-7
CASSLGPQSYEQYF
TGCGCCAGCAGCTTGGGCCCACAGAGCTACGAGCAGTACTTC
>once|TRBD2|TRBV7-6|TRBJ2-4
CASSQTAGGSNIQYF
TGTGCCAGCAGTCAAACGGCGGGGGGTAGTAACATTCAGTACTTC
>-|-|TRBV27|TRBJ2-5
CASSWAQGRETQYF
TGTGCCAGCAGTTGGGCTCAGGGAAGAGAGACCCAGTACTTC
>-|-|TRBV28|TRBJ1-5
CASSLLGHSDINQPQHF
TGTGCCAGCAGTTTATTGGGACATAGTGATATCAATCAGCCCCAGCATTTT
>-|-|TRBV15|TRBJ1-4
CATSRPPGAGGTNEKLFF
TGTGCCACCAGCAGACCCCCGGGTGCGGGGGGAACTAATGAAAAACTGTTTTTT
>-|-|TRBV7-8|TRBJ2-7
CASSLAAGYEQYF
TGTGCCAGCAGCTTAGCGGCTGGCTACGAGCAGTACTTC
>-|-|TRBV28|TRBJ2-7
CASSKYPPEVRSYEQYF
TGTGCCAGCAGCAAATACCCCCCGGAGGTTCGCTCCTACGAGCAGTACTTC
>-|TRBD1|TRBV4-1|TRBJ2-3
CASSHPPGTARGDTQYF
TGCGCCAGCAGCCACCCCCCGGGGACAGCTCGGGGAGATACGCAGTATTTT
>-|TRBD2|TRBV19|TRBJ2-5
CASSPWGGAPETQYF
TGTGCCAGTAGCCCGTGGGGAGGGGCCCCAGAGACCCAGTACTTC
>-|-|TRBV19|TRBJ2-7
CASSQHDEQYF
TGTGCCAGTAGTCAACACGATGAGCAGTACTTC
>few|TRBD2|TRBV10-3|TRBJ2-2
CATKGGRSEAGELFF
TGTGCCACCAAGGGCGGGAGGAGTGAGGCCGGGGAGCTGTTTTTT
>-|-|TRBV28|TRBJ1-4
CASSLQGPANEKLFF
TGTGCCAGCAGTTTACAGGGCCCCGCTAATGAAAAACTGTTTTTT
>-|TRBD2|TRBV5-4|TRBJ2-7
CASSRLGRGSYEQYF
TGTGCCAGCAGCCGTCTAGGGAGGGGCTCCTACGAGCAGTACTTC
>-|-|TRBV2|TRBJ2-2
CASTETTRDTGELFF
TGTGCCAGCACCGAGACCACGCGGGACACCGGGGAGCTGTTTTTT
>-|TRBD2|TRBV6-1|TRBJ2-5
CASSDTSGRWAETQYF
TGTGCCAGCAGTGACACTAGCGGCCGTTGGGCGGAGACCCAGTACTTC
>-|-|TRBV3-1/TRBV3-2|TRBJ1-6
CASSPTGQGGSYNSPLHF
TGTGCCAGCAGCCCTACGGGACAAGGGGGCTCCTATAATTCACCCCTCCACTTT
>-|TRBD1|TRBV7-9|TRBJ1-1
CASSPHADRETEAFF
TGTGCCAGCAGCCCACACGCGGACAGGGAAACTGAAGCTTTCTTT
>-|-|TRBV20-1|TRBJ1-2
CSATSGLQDTF
TGCAGTGCGACCAGCGGGCTCCAGGACACCTTC
>once|-|TRBV6-6|TRBJ1-1
CAIGQLTEAFF
TGTGCCATAGGACAGTTAACTGAAGCTTTCTTT
>once|TRBD2|TRBV6-6|TRBJ2-7
CASSRYGTSARSSYEQYF
TGTGCCAGCAGTCGGTATGGGACTAGCGCCAGGAGCTCCTACGAGCAGTACTTC
>-|TRBD2|TRBV30|TRBJ2-3
CAWSLASLAGDCKTDTQYF
TGTGCCTGGAGTCTCGCGAGCCTAGCGGGAGATTGTAAGACAGATACGCAGTATTTT
>-|TRBD2|TRBV6-5|TRBJ2-1
CASSPGRANEQFF
TGTGCCAGTTCCCCCGGGAGGGCCAATGAGCAGTTCTTC
>-|-|TRBV9|TRBJ1-1
CASSSAGARVTEAFF
TGTGCCAGCAGCTCGGCGGGAGCCAGGGTCACTGAAGCTTTCTTT
>once|-|TRBV19|TRBJ2-2
CASSIQGATGELFF
TGTGCCAGTAGTATACAGGGTGCCACCGGGGAGCTGTTTTTT
>-|-|TRBV5-1|TRBJ2-1
CASSLGGYNEQFF
TGCGCCAGCAGCTTGGGCGGATACAATGAGCAGTTCTTC
>-|-|TRBV6-6|TRBJ2-2
CASSYSITTNTGELFF
TGTGCCAGCAGTTACTCGATCACAACGAACACCGGGGAGCTGTTTTTT
>-|TRBD1|TRBV5-1|TRBJ1-6
CASSLLDRGDSPLHF
TGCGCCAGCAGCTTACTGGACAGGGGAGACTCACCCCTCCACTTT
>-|-|TRBV4-2|TRBJ2-1
CASSQEPQASYEQFF
TGTGCCAGCAGCCAAGAACCCCAGGCTAGCTATGAGCAGTTCTTC
>-|-|TRBV7-9|TRBJ2-7
CASSLDQGIKVEQYF
TGTGCCAGCAGCTTAGATCAGGGGATTAAGGTCGAGCAGTACTTC
>-|-|TRBV21-1|TRBJ2-3
CASSKDGTRAERSSSDTQYF
TGTGCCAGCAGCAAGGACGGGACTAGAGCGGAGAGGAGTTCATCAGATACGCAGTATTTT
>-|-|TRBV18|TRBJ2-7
CASSPSALEYAEQYF
TGTGCCAGCTCACCGAGTGCGCTAGAGTATGCCGAGCAGTACTTC
>few|-|TRBV7-2|TRBJ2-1
CASSLTGTPGNEQFF
TGTGCCAGCAGCTTAACTGGGACACCGGGCAATGAGCAGTTCTTC
>-|TRBD1|TRBV2|TRBJ2-1
CAVEMKGAPNEQFF
TGTGCTGTTGAGATGAAGGGGGCCCCCAATGAGCAGTTCTTC
>-|-|TRBV11-3|TRBJ2-1
CASSSHTGEQFF
TGTGCCAGCAGCTCCCATACGGGGGAGCAGTTCTTC
>-|TRBD1|TRBV19|TRBJ1-4
CASGQGALSEKLFF
TGTGCCAGCGGACAGGGGGCGCTCAGTGAAAAACTGTTTTTT
>-|-|TRBV19|TRBJ1-5
CASSLSNQPQHF
TGTGCCAGTAGTCTTAGCAATCAGCCCCAGCATTTT
>-|TRBD1|TRBV9|TRBJ1-2
CASSLLGTGSGYTF
TGTGCCAGCAGCCTTCTCGGGACAGGGTCTGGCTACACCTTC